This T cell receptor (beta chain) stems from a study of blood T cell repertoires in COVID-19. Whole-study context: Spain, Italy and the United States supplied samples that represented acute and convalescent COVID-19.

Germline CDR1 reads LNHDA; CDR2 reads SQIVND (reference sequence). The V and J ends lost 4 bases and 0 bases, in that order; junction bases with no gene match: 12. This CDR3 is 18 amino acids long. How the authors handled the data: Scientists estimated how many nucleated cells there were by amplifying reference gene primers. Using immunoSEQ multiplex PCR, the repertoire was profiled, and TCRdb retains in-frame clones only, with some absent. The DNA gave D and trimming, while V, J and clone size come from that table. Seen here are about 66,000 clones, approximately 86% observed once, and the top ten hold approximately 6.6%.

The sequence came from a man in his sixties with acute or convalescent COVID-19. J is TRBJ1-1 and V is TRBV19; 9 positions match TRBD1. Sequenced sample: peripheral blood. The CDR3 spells CASSNRQGVSTMNTEAFF. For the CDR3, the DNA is TGTGCCAGTAGTAATCGACAGGGGGTGTCCACGATGAACACTGAAGCTTTCTTT. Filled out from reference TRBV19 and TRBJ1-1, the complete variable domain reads DGGITQSPKYLFRKEGQNVTLSCEQNLNHDAMYWYRQDPGQGLRLIYYSQIVNDFQKGDIAEGYSVSREKKESFPLTVTSAQKNPTAFYLCASSNRQGVSTMNTEAFFGQGTRLTVV.